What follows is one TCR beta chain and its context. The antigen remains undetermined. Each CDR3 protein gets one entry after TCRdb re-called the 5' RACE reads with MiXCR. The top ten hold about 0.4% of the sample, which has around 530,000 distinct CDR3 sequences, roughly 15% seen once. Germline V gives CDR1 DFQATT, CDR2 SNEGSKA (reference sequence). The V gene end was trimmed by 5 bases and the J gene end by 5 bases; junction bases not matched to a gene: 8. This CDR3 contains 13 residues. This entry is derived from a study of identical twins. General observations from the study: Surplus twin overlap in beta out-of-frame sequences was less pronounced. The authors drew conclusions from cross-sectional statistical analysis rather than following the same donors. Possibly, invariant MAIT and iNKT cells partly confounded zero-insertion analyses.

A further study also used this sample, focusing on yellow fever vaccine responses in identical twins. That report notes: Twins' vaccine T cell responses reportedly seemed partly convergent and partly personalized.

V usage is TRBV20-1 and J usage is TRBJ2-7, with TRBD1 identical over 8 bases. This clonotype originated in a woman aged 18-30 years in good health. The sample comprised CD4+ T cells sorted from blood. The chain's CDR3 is CSASRQGSHEQYV. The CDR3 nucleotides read TGCAGTGCTTCCCGACAGGGGTCCCACGAGCAGTACGTC.